Listed below are T cell receptor beta chains from one sample, sequenced in a study of T cell responses to AZD1222 COVID-19 vaccine. Clones were read by immunoSEQ multiplex PCR, and TCRdb kept only the in-frame ones, dropping some. The data contain 80,000 to 90,000 clones, just over 90% of them singletons. The sequencing used peripheral blood, collected 28 days after the second AZD1222 dose. These receptors were collected from an adult who received the AZD1222 COVID-19 vaccine. Both conserved end residues are part of each CDR3. A D gene is named only where the DNA matches it firmly. Expanded clones are given a class, and other clones once, few, many or no size at all.

d_call	clone_size	v_call	j_call	cdr3_nt	cdr3_aa
TRBD1	NA	TRBV5-1	TRBJ1-5	TGCGCCAGCAGCTTAGGACAGGGGGCTCAGCCCCAGCATTTT	CASSLGQGAQPQHF
NA	NA	TRBV4-1	TRBJ2-5	TGCGCCAGCAGCCAAGTCGGGTTTATCGGGGAGACCCAGTACTTC	CASSQVGFIGETQYF
NA	few	TRBV5-1	TRBJ1-2	TGCGCCAGCAGCCTCGACAATTATGGCTACACCTTC	CASSLDNYGYTF
TRBD1	NA	TRBV5-1	TRBJ2-2	TGCGCCAGCAGCTCGCCGGGACAGGGGAACACCGGGGAGCTGTTTTTT	CASSSPGQGNTGELFF
TRBD1	NA	TRBV7-2	TRBJ1-5	TGTGCCAGCAGCGAGACAGGGCTGGCCAATCAGCCCCAGCATTTT	CASSETGLANQPQHF
NA	NA	TRBV15	TRBJ2-5	TGTGCCACCAGCAGAGATATGACTCAAGAGACCCAGTACTTC	CATSRDMTQETQYF
TRBD1	NA	TRBV6-2/TRBV6-3	TRBJ2-1	TGTGCCAGCAGTTACTGGCAGGGGGCGCATAATGAGCAGTTCTTC	CASSYWQGAHNEQFF
NA	NA	TRBV5-1	TRBJ1-2	TGCGCCAGCAGCTTGTCGGGAAACTATGGCTACACCTTC	CASSLSGNYGYTF
NA	few	TRBV7-9	TRBJ2-1	TGTGCCAGCAGCCCCGGTTCTTCCCTCCAGCAGTTCTTC	CASSPGSSLQQFF
NA	NA	TRBV7-9	TRBJ1-2	TGTGCCAGCAGCTCGGGAGGGGCCTTCTATGGCTACACCTTC	CASSSGGAFYGYTF
NA	NA	TRBV27	TRBJ1-3	TGTGCCAGCAGTTTACGGGCGCTTGGAAACACCATATATTTT	CASSLRALGNTIYF
TRBD1	NA	TRBV7-9	TRBJ1-5	TGTGCCAGCAGCTTAGGTTGGGACAGGGACCAGCCCCAGCATTTT	CASSLGWDRDQPQHF
NA	once	TRBV7-9	TRBJ1-3	TGTGCCAGCAGCTTAGCGGCGCGGTCCTTCTCTGGAAACACCATATATTTT	CASSLAARSFSGNTIYF
TRBD2	NA	TRBV5-4	TRBJ2-6	TGTGCCAGCAGCTCAACGGGGGGGATCGCTGGGGCCAACGTCCTGACTTTC	CASSSTGGIAGANVLTF
NA	NA	TRBV20-1	TRBJ1-3	TGCAGTGCCACACCAGGAAACACCATATATTTT	CSATPGNTIYF